This TCR beta chain was captured by sequencing in a study of CD8+CD57+ T cells in acquired aplastic anemia. Study at large: Sorted CD4+ and CD8+ cells gave a mean 3.2 ug DNA, range about 0.2 to 27.4 ug.

Findings and limits, study-wide: Controls did not differ significantly from patients in CD8+ Simpson's diversity. Researchers report that 25 to 30 CD8+ CDR3 sequences appeared in both patients and controls.

TCR beta VDJ and CDR3 profiling used genomic DNA as template. MiXCR, run by TCRdb on the reads, gives a single entry per CDR3 protein. The sample yields 250,000 to 350,000 distinct CDR3 sequences, around 60% seen once. V gave up 2 bases and J gave up 5 bases, with 13 bases separating them. This CDR3 has 14 residues. Germline V CDR1 and CDR2: SSHAT, FNYEAQ (reference sequence). In the case of this clonotype: Its antigen remains unidentified.

The TCR was taken from a human donor with severe aplastic anemia or a healthy control (not recorded which). The sequenced sample consisted of sorted CD4+, CD8+, or CD8+CD57+ T cells (not recorded which) from PBMCs. This rearrangement joins TRBV7-7 to TRBJ2-7; a possible D gene is TRBD1 (5 bases). Written as DNA, the CDR3 is TGTGCCAGCAGCTTACAAGGGGAAGGGAACGAGCAGTACTTC. It codes for CASSLQGEGNEQYF.